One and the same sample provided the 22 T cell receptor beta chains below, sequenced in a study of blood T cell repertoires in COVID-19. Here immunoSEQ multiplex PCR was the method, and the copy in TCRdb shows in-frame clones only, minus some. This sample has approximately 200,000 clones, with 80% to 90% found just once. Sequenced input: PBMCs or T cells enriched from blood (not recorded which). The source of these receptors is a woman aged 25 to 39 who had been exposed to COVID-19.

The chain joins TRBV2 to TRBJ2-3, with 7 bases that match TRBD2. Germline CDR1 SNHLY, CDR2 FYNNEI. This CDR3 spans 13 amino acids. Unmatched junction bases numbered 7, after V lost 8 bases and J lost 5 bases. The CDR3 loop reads CASVGGSGDTQYF. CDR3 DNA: TGTGCCAGCGTGGGCGGGAGTGGAGATACGCAGTATTTT.

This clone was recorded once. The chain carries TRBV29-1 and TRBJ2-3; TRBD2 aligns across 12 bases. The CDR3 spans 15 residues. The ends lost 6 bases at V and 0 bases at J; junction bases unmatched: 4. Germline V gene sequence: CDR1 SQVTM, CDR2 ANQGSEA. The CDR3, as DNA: TGCAGCGTCGAGGGGACTAGCGGGAGCACAGATACGCAGTATTTT. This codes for CSVEGTSGSTDTQYF.

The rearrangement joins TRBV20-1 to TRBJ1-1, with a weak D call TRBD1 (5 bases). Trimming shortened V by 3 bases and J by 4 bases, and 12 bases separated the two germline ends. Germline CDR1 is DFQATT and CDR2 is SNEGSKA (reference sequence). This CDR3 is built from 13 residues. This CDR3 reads CSASISGFTEAFF. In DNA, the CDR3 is TGCAGTGCTAGTATCTCAGGGTTCACTGAAGCTTTCTTT.

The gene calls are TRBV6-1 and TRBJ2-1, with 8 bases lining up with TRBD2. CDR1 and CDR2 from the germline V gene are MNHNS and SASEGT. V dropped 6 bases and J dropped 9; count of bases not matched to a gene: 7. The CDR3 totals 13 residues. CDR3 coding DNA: TGTGCCAGCAGAACTGGACTAGCAGGTGAGCAGTTCTTC. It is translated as CASRTGLAGEQFF.

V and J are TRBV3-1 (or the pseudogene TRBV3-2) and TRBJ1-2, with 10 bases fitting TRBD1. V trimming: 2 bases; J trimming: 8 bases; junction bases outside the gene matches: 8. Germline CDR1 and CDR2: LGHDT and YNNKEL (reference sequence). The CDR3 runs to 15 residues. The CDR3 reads CASSQRTGGIYGYTF. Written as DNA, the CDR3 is TGTGCCAGCAGCCAAAGGACAGGGGGGATTTACGGCTACACCTTC.

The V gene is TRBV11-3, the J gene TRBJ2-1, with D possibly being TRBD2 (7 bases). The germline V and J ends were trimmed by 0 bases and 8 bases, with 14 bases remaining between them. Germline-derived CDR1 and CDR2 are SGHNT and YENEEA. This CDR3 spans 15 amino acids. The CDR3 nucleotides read TGTGCCAGCAGCTTAGAGCGGGGAGGGGGTCATGAGCAGTTCTTC. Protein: CASSLERGGGHEQFF.

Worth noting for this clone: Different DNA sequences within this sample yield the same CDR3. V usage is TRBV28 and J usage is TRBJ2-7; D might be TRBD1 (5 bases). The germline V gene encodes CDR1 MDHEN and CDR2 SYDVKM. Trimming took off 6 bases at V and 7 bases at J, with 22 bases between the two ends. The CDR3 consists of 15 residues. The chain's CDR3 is CASSFSQAQGREQYF. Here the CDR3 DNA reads TGTGCCAGCAGCTTTAGTCAGGCTCAGGGTCGAGAGCAGTACTTC.

The CDR3: CAITSRLAGGDNEQFF. CDR3 DNA: TGTGCCATCACCAGCCGTCTAGCGGGAGGGGACAATGAGCAGTTCTTC. V and J are TRBV10-3 and TRBJ2-1; 12 bases agree with TRBD2. With 7 bases clipped from V and 5 bases from J, the junction kept 9 bases outside the gene matches. CDR1 and CDR2 from the germline V gene are ENHRY and SYGVKD. This CDR3 is 16 amino acids long.

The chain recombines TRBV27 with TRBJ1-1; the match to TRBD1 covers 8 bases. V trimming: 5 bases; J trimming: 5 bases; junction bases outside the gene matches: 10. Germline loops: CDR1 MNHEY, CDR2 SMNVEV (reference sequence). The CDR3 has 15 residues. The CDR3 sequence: CASSHTGGLETEAFF. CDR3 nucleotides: TGTGCCAGCAGTCACACAGGGGGGCTGGAGACTGAAGCTTTCTTT.

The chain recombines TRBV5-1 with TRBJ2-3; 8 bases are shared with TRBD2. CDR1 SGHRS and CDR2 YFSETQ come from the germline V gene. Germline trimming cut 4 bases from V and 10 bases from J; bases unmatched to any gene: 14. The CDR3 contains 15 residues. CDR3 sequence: CASSLLPREGGSQYF. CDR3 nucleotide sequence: TGCGCCAGCAGCCTCCTCCCTCGGGAGGGGGGTTCGCAGTATTTT. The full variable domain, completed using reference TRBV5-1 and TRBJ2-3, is KAGVTQTPRYLIKTRGQQVTLSCSPISGHRSVSWYQQTPGQGLQFLFEYFSETQRNKGNFPGRFSGRQFSNSRSEMNVSTLELGDSALYLCASSLLPREGGSQYFGPGTRLTVL.

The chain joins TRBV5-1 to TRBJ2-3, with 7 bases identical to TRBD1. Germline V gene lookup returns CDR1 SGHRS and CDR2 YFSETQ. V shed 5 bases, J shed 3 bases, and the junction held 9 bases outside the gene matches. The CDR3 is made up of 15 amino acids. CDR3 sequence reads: CASRSKGASTDTQYF. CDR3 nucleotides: TGCGCCAGCAGATCCAAGGGGGCGAGTACAGATACGCAGTATTTT.

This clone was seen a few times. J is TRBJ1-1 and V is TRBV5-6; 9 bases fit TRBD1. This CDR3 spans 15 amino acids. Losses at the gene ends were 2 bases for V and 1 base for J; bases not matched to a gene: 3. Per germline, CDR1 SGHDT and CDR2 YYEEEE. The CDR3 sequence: CASSFWTGANTEAFF. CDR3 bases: TGTGCCAGCAGCTTCTGGACAGGGGCGAACACTGAAGCTTTCTTT.

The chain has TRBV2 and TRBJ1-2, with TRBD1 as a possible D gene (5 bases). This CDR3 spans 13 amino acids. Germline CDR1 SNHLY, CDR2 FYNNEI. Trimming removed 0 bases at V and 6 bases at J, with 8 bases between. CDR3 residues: CASSEARGNGYTF. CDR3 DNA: TGTGCCAGCAGTGAAGCGCGGGGGAATGGCTACACCTTC.

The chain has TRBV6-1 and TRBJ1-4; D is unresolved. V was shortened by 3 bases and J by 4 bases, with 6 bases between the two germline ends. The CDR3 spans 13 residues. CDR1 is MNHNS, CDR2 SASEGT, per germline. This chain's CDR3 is CASSEADNEKLFF. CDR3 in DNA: TGTGCCAGCAGTGAGGCCGATAATGAAAAACTGTTTTTT.

CDR3 residues: CASSLRQDNSPLHF. In DNA, the CDR3 is TGTGCCAGCAGCCTTCGACAGGATAATTCACCCCTCCACTTT. The chain uses TRBV3-1 (or the pseudogene TRBV3-2) and TRBJ1-6; TRBD1 might be the D (6 bases). Deletions cut 4 bases from V and 5 bases from J, with 9 bases between. Germline-derived CDR1 and CDR2 are LGHDT and YNNKEL (reference sequence). CDR3 length: 14 residues.

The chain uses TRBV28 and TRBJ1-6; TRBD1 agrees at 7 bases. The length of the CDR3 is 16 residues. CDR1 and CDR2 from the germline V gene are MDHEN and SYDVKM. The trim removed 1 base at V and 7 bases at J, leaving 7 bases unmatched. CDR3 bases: TGTGCCAGCAGTTTATACGCCGGCAGGGGGAATTCACCCCTCCACTTT. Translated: CASSLYAGRGNSPLHF.

The CDR3 is CASSTTGNTIYF. In DNA form, the CDR3 reads TGTGCCAGTAGCACAACTGGAAACACCATATATTTT. V is TRBV19 and J is TRBJ1-3, with D unclear. V lost 6 bases, J lost 2 bases, and 5 bases lay in between. CDR1 and CDR2 (germline): LNHDA, SQIVND (reference sequence). CDR3 length: 12 amino acids.

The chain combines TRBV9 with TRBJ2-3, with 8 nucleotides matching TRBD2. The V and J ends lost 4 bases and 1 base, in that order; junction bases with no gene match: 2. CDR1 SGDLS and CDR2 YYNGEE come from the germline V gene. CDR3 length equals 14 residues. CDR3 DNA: TGTGCCAGCAGCTTGACTAGCGGCACAGATACGCAGTATTTT. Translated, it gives CASSLTSGTDTQYF.

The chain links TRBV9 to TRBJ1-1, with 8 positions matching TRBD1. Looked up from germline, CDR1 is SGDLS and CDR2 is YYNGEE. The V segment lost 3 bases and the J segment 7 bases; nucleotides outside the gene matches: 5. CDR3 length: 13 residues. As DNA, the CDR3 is TGTGCCAGCAGCGGCCCCGGGACAGGTGAAGCTTTCTTT. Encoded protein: CASSGPGTGEAFF.

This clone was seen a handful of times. The CDR3 nucleotides are TGCGCCAGCAGCTTCACTAGCGGGAGACAGACCCAGTACTTC. It translates to CASSFTSGRQTQYF. This sequence joins TRBV5-1 and TRBJ2-5; 11 bases align to TRBD2. The germline V gene has CDR1 SGHRS and CDR2 YFSETQ. This CDR3 is 14 amino acids long. Unmatched junction bases numbered 3, after V lost 2 bases and J lost 6 bases.

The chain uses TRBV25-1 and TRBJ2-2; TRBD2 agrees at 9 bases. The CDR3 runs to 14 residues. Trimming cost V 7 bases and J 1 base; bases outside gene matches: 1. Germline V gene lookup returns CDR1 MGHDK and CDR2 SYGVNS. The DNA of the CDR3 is TGTGCCAGCAAGACTAGCGGGAACACCGGGGAGCTGTTTTTT. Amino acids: CASKTSGNTGELFF.

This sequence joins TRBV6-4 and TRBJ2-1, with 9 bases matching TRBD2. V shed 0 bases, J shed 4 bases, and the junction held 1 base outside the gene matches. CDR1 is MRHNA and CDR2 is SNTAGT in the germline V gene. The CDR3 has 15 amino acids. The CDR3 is CASSDSAGGYNEQFF. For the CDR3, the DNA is TGTGCCAGCAGTGACTCAGCGGGAGGTTACAATGAGCAGTTCTTC.